This T cell receptor beta chain was identified in a study of OX40 agonist ivuxolimab in advanced cancers. Study-wide background: Allowance was made for prior anti-PD-1, anti-PD-L1 or anti-CTLA-4 therapy, and about 40% had some.

Germline CDR1 reads SGHDT; CDR2 reads YYEEEE. The CDR3 has 13 residues. V was cut by 5 bases and J by 4 bases, with 12 bases left in between. Sequencing was performed with immunoSEQ multiplex PCR; in TCRdb, only in-frame clones are kept and a portion is missing. The sample comprises about 74,000 clones, 65% to 90% of which are singletons, and around 1.7% rests with the top ten. The origin of this receptor is an adult with an advanced solid tumor such as melanoma, head and neck, liver or kidney cancer. The sequenced sample was CD4+ or CD8+ T cells sorted from blood, obtained in a trial of the OX40 agonist ivuxolimab. The chain links TRBV5-6 to TRBJ2-5, with a tentative D call TRBD1 (6 bases). CDR3 DNA sequence: TGTGCCAGCAGTCTACAGGGAAGAGAGACCCAGTACTTC. As protein: CASSLQGRETQYF.